This T cell receptor (beta chain) originates from a study of T cell repertoires in cytomegalovirus infection. Turning to the study itself: CMV epitopes in the study were HLA-C-restricted (recently identified) and HLA-B-restricted (well studied).

Findings and limits, study-wide: HLA-C-restricted CMV clonotypes gave the most frequent clonotype in two of eight donors.

TCRdb reprocessed the reads with MiXCR, giving one entry per CDR3 protein. The data hold roughly 80,000 distinct CDR3 sequences, with 20% to 30% observed a single time. This CDR3 has 14 amino acids. CDR1 and CDR2 (germline): SQVTM, ANQGSEA. Trimming stripped 6 bases from V and 4 bases from J, with 18 bases between. This clonotype was picked up a small number of times. Its antigen is as yet unknown. This chain links TRBV29-1 with TRBJ1-1; no firm D call. The sample in question was CD8+ T cells from cultured PBMCs, obtained from culture after CMV antigen stimulation. The TCR comes from a human donor in good health (CMV status not recorded). Some clones in this sample may be carry-over from other donors' samples. The CDR3 loop reads CSVSRELLGTEAFF. In DNA form, the CDR3 reads TGCAGCGTCTCGCGGGAGCTCCTGGGCACTGAAGCTTTCTTT.